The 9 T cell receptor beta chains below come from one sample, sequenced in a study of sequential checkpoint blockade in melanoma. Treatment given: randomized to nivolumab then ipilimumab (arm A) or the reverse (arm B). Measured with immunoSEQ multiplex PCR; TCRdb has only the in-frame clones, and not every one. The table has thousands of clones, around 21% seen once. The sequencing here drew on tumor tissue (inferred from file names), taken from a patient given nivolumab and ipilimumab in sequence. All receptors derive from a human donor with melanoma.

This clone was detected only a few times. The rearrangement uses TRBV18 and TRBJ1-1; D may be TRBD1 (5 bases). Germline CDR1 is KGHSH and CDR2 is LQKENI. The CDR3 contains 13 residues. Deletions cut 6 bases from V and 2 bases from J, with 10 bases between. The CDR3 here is CASSEGLNTEAFF. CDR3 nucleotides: TGTGCCAGCTCGGAGGGGCTAAACACTGAAGCTTTCTTT. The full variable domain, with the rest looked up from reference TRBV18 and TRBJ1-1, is NAGVMQNPRHLVRRRGQEARLRCSPMKGHSHVYWYRQLPEEGLKFMVYLQKENIIDESGMPKERFSAEFPKEGPSILRIQQVVRGDSAAYFCASSEGLNTEAFFGQGTRLTVV.

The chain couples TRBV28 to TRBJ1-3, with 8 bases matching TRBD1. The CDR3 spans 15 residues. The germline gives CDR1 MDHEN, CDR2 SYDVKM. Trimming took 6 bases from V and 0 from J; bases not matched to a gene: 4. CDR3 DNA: TGTGCCAGCAGATCAACAGGGGGCTCTGGAAACACCATATATTTT. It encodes CASRSTGGSGNTIYF.

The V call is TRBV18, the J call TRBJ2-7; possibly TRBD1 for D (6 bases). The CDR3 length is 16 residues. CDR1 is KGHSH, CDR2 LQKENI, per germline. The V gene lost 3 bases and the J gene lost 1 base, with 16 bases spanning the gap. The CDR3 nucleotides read TGTGCCAGCTCACCCGCGACAGGTTCGGGGTCCTACGAGCAGTACTTC. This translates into CASSPATGSGSYEQYF.

This CDR3 is CAITSQTNRDEQFF. CDR3 sequence (DNA): TGTGCCATCACAAGTCAAACTAATAGGGATGAGCAGTTCTTC. The rearrangement uses TRBV6-8 and TRBJ2-1; D unresolved. The ends were cut back, 10 bases at V and 8 bases at J, with 21 bases in the middle. CDR3 length equals 14 residues. Germline CDR1 is MNHGY and CDR2 is SAAAGT.

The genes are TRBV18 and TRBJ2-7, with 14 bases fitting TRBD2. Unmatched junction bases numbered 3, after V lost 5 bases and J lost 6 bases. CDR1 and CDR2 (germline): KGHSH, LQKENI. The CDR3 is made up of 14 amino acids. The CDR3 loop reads CASSGTSGGREQYF. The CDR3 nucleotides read TGTGCCAGCTCAGGGACTAGCGGGGGACGCGAGCAGTACTTC.

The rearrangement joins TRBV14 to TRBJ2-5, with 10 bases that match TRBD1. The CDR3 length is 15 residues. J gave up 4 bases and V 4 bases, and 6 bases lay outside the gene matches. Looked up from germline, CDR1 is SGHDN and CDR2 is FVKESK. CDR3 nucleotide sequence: TGTGCCAGCAGCCCGGGACAGGGGACCCGAGAGACCCAGTACTTC. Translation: CASSPGQGTRETQYF.

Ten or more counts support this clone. CDR3 in amino acids: CASSFPGTQLKQYV. The CDR3 DNA reads TGTGCCAGCAGCTTTCCCGGGACCCAGCTCAAGCAGTACGTC. This chain uses TRBV11-3 with TRBJ2-7; either TRBD1 or TRBD2 may fit D (5 bases each). Germline V gene lookup returns CDR1 SGHNT and CDR2 YENEEA. V gave up 3 bases and J gave up 8 bases, with 17 bases separating them. This CDR3 is built from 14 residues.

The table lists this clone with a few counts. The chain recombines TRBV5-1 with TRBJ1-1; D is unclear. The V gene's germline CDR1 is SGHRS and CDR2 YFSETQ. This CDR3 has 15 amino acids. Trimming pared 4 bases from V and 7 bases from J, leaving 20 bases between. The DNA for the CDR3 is TGCGCCAGCAGCCTCAATCCGGAAGGGAAGATTGAAGCTTTCTTT. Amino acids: CASSLNPEGKIEAFF.

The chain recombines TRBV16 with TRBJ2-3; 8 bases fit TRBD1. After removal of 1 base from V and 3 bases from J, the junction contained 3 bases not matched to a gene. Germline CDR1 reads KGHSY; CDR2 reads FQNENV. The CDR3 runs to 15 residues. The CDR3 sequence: CASSQWDRMTDTQYF. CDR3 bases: TGTGCCAGCAGCCAATGGGACAGGATGACAGATACGCAGTATTTT.